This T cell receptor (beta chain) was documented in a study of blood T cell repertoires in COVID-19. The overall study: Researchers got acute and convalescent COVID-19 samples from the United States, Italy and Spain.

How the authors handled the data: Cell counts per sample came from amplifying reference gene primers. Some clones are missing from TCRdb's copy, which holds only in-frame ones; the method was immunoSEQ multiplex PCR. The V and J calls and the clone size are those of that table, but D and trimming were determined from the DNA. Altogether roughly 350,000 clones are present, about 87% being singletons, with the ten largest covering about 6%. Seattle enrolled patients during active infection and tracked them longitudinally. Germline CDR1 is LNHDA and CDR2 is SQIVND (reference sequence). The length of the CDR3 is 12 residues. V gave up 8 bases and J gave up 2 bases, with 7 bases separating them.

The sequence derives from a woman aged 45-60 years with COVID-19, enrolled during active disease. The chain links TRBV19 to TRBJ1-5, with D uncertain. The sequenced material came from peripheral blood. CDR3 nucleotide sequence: TGTGCCAGTTCCACTGGCAATCAGCCCCAGCATTTT. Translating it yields CASSTGNQPQHF. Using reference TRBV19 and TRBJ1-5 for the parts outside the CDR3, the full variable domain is DGGITQSPKYLFRKEGQNVTLSCEQNLNHDAMYWYRQDPGQGLRLIYYSQIVNDFQKGDIAEGYSVSREKKESFPLTVTSAQKNPTAFYLCASSTGNQPQHFGDGTRLSIL.